These 20 T cell receptor beta chains were sequenced from one sample in a study of control samples from healthy donors and cancer patients. Profiling relied on immunoSEQ multiplex PCR, and the TCRdb table lists in-frame clones only, not all of them. Of some 120,000 clones listed, roughly 84% are singletons. The sample was blood. The receptor source for this set is a man aged 45-65 years in good health.

J is TRBJ2-5 and V is TRBV2; D call uncertain. V was shortened by 7 bases and J by 3 bases, with 6 bases between the two germline ends. CDR3 length: 11 amino acids. The germline gives CDR1 SNHLY, CDR2 FYNNEI. CDR3 coding DNA: TGTGCCAGCATGCCAGAAGAGACCCAGTACTTC. Protein sequence: CASMPEETQYF.

In DNA, the CDR3 is TGTGCCAGCAGCTCACGGGGGGCTTATGGCTACACCTTC. This translates into CASSSRGAYGYTF. The chain recombines TRBV9 with TRBJ1-2, with a possible D match to TRBD1 (6 bases). Deletions cut 4 bases from V and 5 bases from J, with 12 bases between. The CDR3 loop spans 13 amino acids. Germline values: CDR1 SGDLS, CDR2 YYNGEE.

This CDR3 is CASSPDRYNEQFF. CDR3 in DNA: TGTGCCAGCAGCCCGGACAGATACAATGAGCAGTTCTTC. This chain joins TRBV16 and TRBJ2-1, with D perhaps matching TRBD1 (6 bases). The CDR3 length is 13 residues. Germline lookup yields CDR1 KGHSY and CDR2 FQNENV. Trimming pared 4 bases from V and 4 bases from J, leaving 8 bases between.

This chain links TRBV12-3 or TRBV12-4 with TRBJ1-1; perhaps TRBD1 as D (6 bases). V shed 5 bases and J shed 8 bases, with 12 bases lying between them. This CDR3 is built from 12 residues. For the CDR3, the DNA is TGTGCCAGCAGTCAACCGACAGGAGAAGCTTTCTTT. Translated, it gives CASSQPTGEAFF.

V is TRBV7-9 and J is TRBJ1-1; 7 nucleotides agree with TRBD1. Trimming removed 4 bases from V and 0 bases from J; junction bases left unmatched: 2. Germline V gene sequence: CDR1 SEHNR, CDR2 FQNEAQ (reference sequence). CDR3 size: 14 residues. This chain's CDR3 is CASSWTGMNTEAFF. In DNA, the CDR3 is TGTGCCAGCAGCTGGACAGGAATGAACACTGAAGCTTTCTTT.

The V and J genes are TRBV9 and TRBJ2-1; 11 bases fit TRBD2. V was pared by 3 bases and J by 5 bases, with 1 base of the junction left unmatched. Germline CDR1 and CDR2: SGDLS and YYNGEE. The CDR3 is 14 amino acids. CDR3 region: CASSASGGHNEQFF. CDR3 nucleotides: TGTGCCAGCAGCGCTAGCGGGGGGCACAATGAGCAGTTCTTC.

This clone appeared a single time. V and J are TRBV18 and TRBJ1-6; no firm D call. Germline values: CDR1 KGHSH, CDR2 LQKENI. Trimming stripped 3 bases from V and 8 bases from J, with 20 bases between. This CDR3 has 17 residues. Here the CDR3 reads CASSPADLKSFDSPLHF. DNA of the CDR3: TGTGCCAGCTCACCGGCGGACCTCAAAAGTTTTGATTCACCCCTCCACTTT.

The chain employs TRBV24-1 and TRBJ2-5; a possible D gene is TRBD2 (5 bases). The ends were cut back, 3 bases at V and 0 bases at J, with 13 bases in the middle. The length of the CDR3 is 16 residues. Germline V gives CDR1 KGHDR, CDR2 SFDVKD. The CDR3 nucleotides are TGTGCCACCAGTGATCCGTCGAGGGCAGACCAAGAGACCCAGTACTTC. It specifies CATSDPSRADQETQYF.

The V gene is TRBV7-2, the J gene TRBJ2-2, with a tentative D call TRBD2 (6 bases). The germline V gene encodes CDR1 SGHTA and CDR2 FQGNSA. CDR3 size: 16 residues. The V end lost 2 bases, the J end lost 5 bases, and 15 bases lay between the germline ends. CDR3 residues: CASSLFALGGTGELFF. The CDR3 DNA sequence: TGTGCCAGCAGCTTATTCGCCCTTGGGGGGACCGGGGAGCTGTTTTTT.

This clone has only one observation. V gene TRBV13 combines with J gene TRBJ1-2; TRBD1 matches at 7 bases. CDR3 size: 14 residues. V gave up 4 bases and J gave up 0 bases; unmatched junction bases: 2. Germline V gene sequence: CDR1 PRHDT, CDR2 FYEKMQ (reference sequence). The CDR3 DNA follows: TGTGCCAGCAGCTCGACAGGGACTAACTATGGCTACACCTTC. Residues: CASSSTGTNYGYTF.

This chain links TRBV7-9 with TRBJ2-3; maybe TRBD2 (5 bases). The length of the CDR3 is 15 residues. V gave up 5 bases and J gave up 6 bases, with 18 bases separating them. Germline lookup yields CDR1 SEHNR and CDR2 FQNEAQ (reference sequence). The CDR3 loop reads CASSPPGSTRDTQYF. The CDR3 coding sequence is TGTGCCAGCAGCCCCCCGGGGTCCACGAGGGATACGCAGTATTTT.

This chain links TRBV6-2 or TRBV6-3 with TRBJ2-7; D is uncertain. This CDR3 region has 15 residues. V lost 2 bases and J lost 1, with 12 bases in between. Germline V gene sequence: CDR1 MNHEY, CDR2 SVGEGT. Here the CDR3 reads CASSYGGQVSYEQYF. DNA for the CDR3: TGTGCCAGCAGTTACGGTGGGCAGGTTTCCTACGAGCAGTACTTC.

This clone was picked up one time. V gene TRBV7-9 combines with J gene TRBJ2-2, with TRBD1 as a possible D gene (5 bases). This CDR3 is 18 amino acids long. The V gene's germline CDR1 is SEHNR and CDR2 FQNEAQ (reference sequence). Trimming removed 7 bases at V and 1 base at J, with 22 bases between. This chain's CDR3 is CASIPLRTGQGNTGELFF. Here the CDR3 DNA reads TGTGCCAGCATCCCACTCCGGACCGGGCAGGGGAACACCGGGGAGCTGTTTTTT.

The chain is built from TRBV5-1 and TRBJ1-2, with a weak D call TRBD1 (6 bases). V lost 1 base, J lost 6 bases, and 16 bases lay in between. This CDR3 comprises 15 residues. Looked up from germline, CDR1 is SGHRS and CDR2 is YFSETQ. The CDR3 spells CASSLSQGIMDGYTF. DNA of the CDR3: TGCGCCAGCAGCTTGTCACAGGGTATCATGGATGGCTACACCTTC.

J is TRBJ2-1 and V is TRBV29-1, with D possibly matching TRBD2 (7 bases). Germline V gene lookup returns CDR1 SQVTM and CDR2 ANQGSEA. Trimming took 8 bases from V and 3 from J, leaving 17 bases between them. The CDR3 covers 14 residues. In DNA, the CDR3 is TGCAGCACAAGTAGGGGGGGCTTCTACAATGAGCAGTTCTTC. It specifies CSTSRGGFYNEQFF.

The chain joins TRBV14 to TRBJ2-3; 8 bases are a match to TRBD2. Germline loops: CDR1 SGHDN, CDR2 FVKESK. This CDR3 region has 16 residues. Unmatched junction bases numbered 8, after V lost 0 bases and J lost 6 bases. CDR3 sequence reads: CASSQDVGGLDDTQYF. CDR3 in DNA: TGTGCCAGCAGCCAAGATGTTGGGGGACTAGATGATACGCAGTATTTT.

The chain is built from TRBV4-2 and TRBJ2-4; TRBD1 might be the D (5 bases). There are 19 residues in the CDR3. Trimming removed 1 base at V and 0 bases at J, with 19 bases between. Germline lookup yields CDR1 LGHNA and CDR2 YNFKEQ. CDR3 in amino acids: CASSQVGPLGVTAKNIQYF. The DNA of the CDR3 is TGTGCCAGCAGCCAAGTAGGTCCTTTAGGGGTAACAGCCAAAAACATTCAGTACTTC.

The CDR3 DNA is TGCGCCAGCAGCTTGTCCGTGAACGAGCAGTACTTC. It yields the protein CASSLSVNEQYF. The rearrangement uses TRBV5-1 and TRBJ2-7; D ambiguous. V lost 1 base and J lost 5, with 7 bases in between. CDR3 size: 12 residues. Germline V CDR1 and CDR2: SGHRS, YFSETQ. The variable domain in full, with the rest retrieved from reference TRBV5-1 and TRBJ2-7, is KAGVTQTPRYLIKTRGQQVTLSCSPISGHRSVSWYQQTPGQGLQFLFEYFSETQRNKGNFPGRFSGRQFSNSRSEMNVSTLELGDSALYLCASSLSVNEQYFGPGTRLTVT.

This clone was recorded only once. The V call is TRBV4-1, the J call TRBJ1-4; the D is unclear. Trimming took 0 bases from V and 2 from J, leaving 13 bases between them. CDR3 size: 17 residues. Germline assignment: CDR1 MGHRA and CDR2 YSYEKL. CDR3 region: CASSQESRARTNEKLFF. The CDR3 region has the DNA TGCGCCAGCAGCCAAGAGTCGAGGGCCCGGACTAATGAAAAACTGTTTTTT.

V gene TRBV5-1 combines with J gene TRBJ1-6, with 7 bases that match TRBD1. Trimming cost V 5 bases and J 7 bases; bases outside gene matches: 18. The germline gives CDR1 SGHRS, CDR2 YFSETQ. The CDR3 is 18 residues long. The CDR3 protein is CASRVGRQGEGRNSPLHF. The CDR3 DNA reads as TGCGCCAGCAGGGTGGGACGACAGGGCGAAGGTAGGAATTCACCCCTCCACTTT.